Shown below are 5 T cell receptor beta chains from a single sample sequenced in a study of blood T cell repertoires in COVID-19. Profiled with immunoSEQ multiplex PCR; TCRdb holds only in-frame clones, not every one. The table includes some 13,000 clones, 80% to 90% detected once. Sequenced material: peripheral blood. Every receptor here comes from an elderly man with acute or convalescent COVID-19.

The genes are TRBV2 and TRBJ2-2; 7 positions match TRBD1. Germline CDR1 and CDR2: SNHLY and FYNNEI. The trim removed 10 bases at V and 3 bases at J, leaving 5 bases unmatched. This CDR3 is built from 13 residues. Here the CDR3 reads CATRQGDTGELFF. Written as DNA, the CDR3 is TGTGCCACCCGACAGGGCGACACCGGGGAGCTGTTTTTT.

The V gene is TRBV6-4, the J gene TRBJ1-5; the match to TRBD1 covers 7 bases. Germline V CDR1 and CDR2: MRHNA, SNTAGT. The CDR3 consists of 17 residues. V was pared by 6 bases and J by 3 bases, with 14 bases of the junction left unmatched. CDR3 amino acids: CASRGGYNRGINQPQHF. The CDR3 DNA sequence: TGTGCCAGCAGGGGGGGCTACAACAGGGGAATCAATCAGCCCCAGCATTTT.

This clone was counted once. V gene TRBV3-1 (or the pseudogene TRBV3-2) combines with J gene TRBJ1-1; 8 nucleotides align to TRBD1. The CDR3 is 14 amino acids. From germline, CDR1 is LGHDT and CDR2 YNNKEL (reference sequence). Germline trimming cut 5 bases from V and 5 bases from J; bases unmatched to any gene: 7. This CDR3 reads CASSEDRAGTEAFF. The CDR3 nucleotides read TGTGCCAGCAGCGAGGACAGGGCCGGGACTGAAGCTTTCTTT.

J is TRBJ2-1 and V is TRBV6-5; TRBD2 agrees at 10 bases. CDR3 length: 15 residues. Germline lookup yields CDR1 MNHEY and CDR2 SVGAGI. V trimming: 8 bases; J trimming: 9 bases; junction bases outside the gene matches: 13. The CDR3 sequence is CASGQRGGHTGEQFF. CDR3 nucleotides: TGTGCCAGCGGGCAGCGGGGGGGCCACACTGGTGAGCAGTTCTTC.

The chain uses TRBV7-9 and TRBJ2-3; TRBD2 matches at 11 bases. Germline V CDR1 and CDR2: SEHNR, FQNEAQ (reference sequence). This CDR3 spans 15 amino acids. Unmatched junction bases numbered 4, after V lost 3 bases and J lost 5 bases. This CDR3 is CASSFTSGGRDTQYF. CDR3 bases: TGTGCCAGCAGCTTCACTAGCGGGGGACGAGATACGCAGTATTTT. The full variable domain, in which reference TRBV7-9 and TRBJ2-3 provide the parts outside the CDR3, is DTGVSQNPRHKITKRGQNVTFRCDPISEHNRLYWYRQTLGQGPEFLTYFQNEAQLEKSRLLSDRFSAERPKGSFSTLEIQRTEQGDSAMYLCASSFTSGGRDTQYFGPGTRLTVL.